Following are 11 T cell receptor beta chains from one sample sequenced in a study of Ad26.COV2.S vaccination and SARS-CoV-2 variants. The assay was immunoSEQ multiplex PCR, and TCRdb's table has in-frame clones only and misses some. The table includes approximately 280,000 clones, around 87% detected once. Treatment given: 15 to 20 received Ad26.COV2.S at low or high dose, single or two shots; 5 received placebo; per-sample allocation not given. It was on day 63 after the first vaccine or placebo injection that samples were taken. Here the sequenced sample was peripheral blood, taken in a trial of Ad26.COV2.S vaccine versus placebo. The source is a person between 18 and 60 years old who received the Ad26.COV2.S COVID-19 vaccine or a placebo.

A word on this clone: Other DNA sequences in the same sample also yield this CDR3. The chain recombines TRBV30 with TRBJ1-2, with D unresolved. In germline, CDR1 is GTSNPN, CDR2 SVGIG (reference sequence). The CDR3 consists of 11 residues. Trimming removed 5 bases at V and 3 bases at J, with 7 bases between. CDR3 DNA sequence: TGTGCCTGGGGGAGGGACTATGGCTACACCTTC. This codes for CAWGRDYGYTF. Full variable domain (rest looked up from reference TRBV30 and TRBJ1-2): SQTIHQWPATLVQPVGSPLSLECTVEGTSNPNLYWYRQAAGRGLQLLFYSVGIGQISSEVPQNLSASRPQDRQFILSSKKLLLSDSGFYLCAWGRDYGYTFGSGTRLTVV.

There are a few counts of this clone. Distinct nucleotide sequences in the sample also encode this CDR3. This chain joins TRBV5-1 and TRBJ2-6; no clear D gene. Germline-derived CDR1 and CDR2 are SGHRS and YFSETQ. This CDR3 spans 15 amino acids. V lost 4 bases and J 0 bases, leaving 8 bases between the germline ends. The CDR3, as DNA: TGCGCCAGCAGCCTATCGCTCTCTGGGGCCAACGTCCTGACTTTC. Its protein product is CASSLSLSGANVLTF.

This clone was recorded once. The CDR3 DNA reads TGCGCCAGCAGCTTGGGGGGGAGTAGGGGAGAATCCTACGAGCAGTACTTC. Encoded protein: CASSLGGSRGESYEQYF. This chain uses TRBV5-1 with TRBJ2-7; the D call may be TRBD1 or TRBD2 (5 bases each). Germline CDR1 SGHRS, CDR2 YFSETQ. The CDR3 consists of 17 residues. V lost 0 bases to trimming and J lost 1 base, with 17 bases between them.

This chain connects TRBV2 to TRBJ2-1; TRBD2 agrees at 13 bases. V lost 6 bases, J lost 0 bases, and 8 bases stayed unmatched. In germline, CDR1 is SNHLY, CDR2 FYNNEI. The CDR3 contains 18 residues. The CDR3 loop is CASRGLAGPSSSYNEQFF. CDR3 nucleotide sequence: TGTGCCAGCAGGGGACTAGCGGGACCCTCTAGCTCCTACAATGAGCAGTTCTTC.

The rearrangement joins TRBV28 to TRBJ2-7; 9 nucleotides line up with TRBD1. The CDR3 has 16 residues. Losses at the gene ends were 4 bases for V and 7 bases for J; bases not matched to a gene: 14. The V gene's germline CDR1 is MDHEN and CDR2 SYDVKM. The CDR3 loop is CASSSPVAGTGREQYF. CDR3 DNA: TGTGCCAGCAGTTCCCCCGTGGCCGGGACAGGGAGAGAGCAGTACTTC.

The CDR3 is CAWSETGELFF. CDR3 DNA sequence: TGTGCCTGGAGTGAGACCGGGGAGCTGTTTTTT. The chain is built from TRBV30 and TRBJ2-2; D remains ambiguous. CDR3 size: 11 residues. V lost 1 base and J 5 bases, leaving 2 bases between the germline ends. In germline, CDR1 is GTSNPN, CDR2 SVGIG (reference sequence).

The chain combines TRBV3-1 (or the pseudogene TRBV3-2) with TRBJ2-1, with D perhaps matching TRBD2 (5 bases). There are 14 residues in the CDR3. CDR1 and CDR2 from the germline V gene are LGHDT and YNNKEL (reference sequence). Deletions cut 3 bases from V and 9 bases from J, with 15 bases between. The DNA for the CDR3 is TGTGCCAGCAGCCACCCGGGCCGGGCGGGTGAGCAGTTCTTC. Amino acids: CASSHPGRAGEQFF.

The chain couples TRBV5-5 to TRBJ2-1; 8 nucleotides line up with TRBD1. CDR3 size: 15 residues. CDR1 is SGHKS and CDR2 is YYEKEE in the germline V gene (reference sequence). V lost 7 bases and J lost 2; bases outside the gene matches: 8. The CDR3 region is CASAYQGAAYNEQFF. CDR3 coding DNA: TGTGCCAGCGCGTATCAGGGGGCCGCCTACAATGAGCAGTTCTTC.

CDR3 protein: CASSSPSGTGAYNEQFF. The CDR3 DNA sequence: TGTGCCAGCAGCTCACCCTCCGGGACAGGGGCCTACAATGAGCAGTTCTTC. The chain carries TRBV5-6 and TRBJ2-1; 10 bases are a match to TRBD1. The length of the CDR3 is 17 residues. The germline V gene has CDR1 SGHDT and CDR2 YYEEEE. The trim removed 3 bases at V and 2 bases at J, leaving 8 bases unmatched.

To note about this clone: This sample also contains other DNA sequences that code for the same CDR3. The chain uses TRBV7-2 and TRBJ2-1; possibly TRBD2 for D (6 bases). The CDR3 has 16 amino acids. Per the germline V gene, CDR1 is SGHTA and CDR2 is FQGNSA. The V and J ends lost 0 bases and 1 base respectively, with 10 bases between them. The CDR3 bases are TGTGCCAGCAGCTTAGCGGGGGGTCGATCCTACAATGAGCAGTTCTTC. It encodes CASSLAGGRSYNEQFF. The full variable domain, in which reference TRBV7-2 and TRBJ2-1 provide the parts outside the CDR3, is GAGVSQSPSNKVTEKGKDVELRCDPISGHTALYWYRQSLGQGLEFLIYFQGNSAPDKSGLPSDRFSAERTGGSVSTLTIQRTQQEDSAVYLCASSLAGGRSYNEQFFGPGTRLTVL.

For the CDR3, the DNA is TGTGCCAGCAGCTTGGTGGGGGGGGCAGGATCGGCCGGGGAGCTGTTTTTT. Its translation: CASSLVGGAGSAGELFF. The chain uses TRBV5-4 and TRBJ2-2, with D possibly matching TRBD2 (7 bases). CDR1 and CDR2 (germline): SGHNT, YYREEE (reference sequence). The V and J ends lost 0 bases and 6 bases respectively, with 18 bases between them. The CDR3 spans 17 residues.